This TCR beta chain was recorded in a study of lymphopenia after photon versus proton radiotherapy. Study-level findings and limits: Proton therapy kept repertoires fairly stable, unlike photons, which gained effector/memory cells.

Comment on this clone: Its antigen is unidentified.

TCRdb's copy holds only in-frame clones and misses some; the assay was immunoSEQ multiplex PCR. The sample lists about 17,000 clones, 92% occurring once. Germline lookup yields CDR1 SEHNR and CDR2 FQNEAQ (reference sequence). After removal of 5 bases from V and 9 bases from J, the junction contained 9 bases not matched to a gene. CDR3 length: 14 residues. Sequenced material: peripheral blood, taken from a patient treated with photon-based radiotherapy. V gene TRBV7-9 combines with J gene TRBJ2-1; 8 bases line up with TRBD2. The sequence came from a middle-aged woman with cholangiocarcinoma. The CDR3 region is CASSPQVAGSEQFF. The DNA for the CDR3 is TGTGCCAGCAGCCCCCAGGTAGCGGGAAGTGAGCAGTTCTTC.